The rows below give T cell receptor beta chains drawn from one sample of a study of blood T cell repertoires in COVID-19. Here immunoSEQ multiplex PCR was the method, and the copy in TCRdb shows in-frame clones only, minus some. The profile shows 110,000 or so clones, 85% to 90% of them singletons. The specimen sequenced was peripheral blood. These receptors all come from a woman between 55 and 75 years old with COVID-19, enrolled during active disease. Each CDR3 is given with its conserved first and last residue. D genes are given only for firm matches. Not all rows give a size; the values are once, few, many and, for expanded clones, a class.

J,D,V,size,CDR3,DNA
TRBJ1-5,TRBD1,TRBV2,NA,CASSRDRNSNQPQHF,TGTGCCAGCAGTCGGGACAGGAATAGCAATCAGCCCCAGCATTTT
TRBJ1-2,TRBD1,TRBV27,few,CASSLKPGQGGGYTF,TGTGCCAGCAGTCTCAAACCCGGACAGGGGGGTGGCTACACCTTC
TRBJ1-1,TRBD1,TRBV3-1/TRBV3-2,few,CASSQSSYRGLLAFF,TGTGCCAGCAGCCAAAGCTCCTATAGGGGGCTGTTGGCTTTCTTT
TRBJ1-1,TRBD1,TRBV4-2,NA,CASSQGDRANEAFF,TGTGCCAGCAGCCAGGGGGACAGGGCCAATGAAGCTTTCTTT
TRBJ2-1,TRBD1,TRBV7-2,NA,CASSFQGATYNEQFF,TGTGCCAGCAGCTTCCAGGGGGCCACCTACAATGAGCAGTTCTTC
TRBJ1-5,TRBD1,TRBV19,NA,CASSPQTGGGNQPQHF,TGTGCCAGTAGTCCCCAGACAGGGGGAGGCAATCAGCCCCAGCATTTT
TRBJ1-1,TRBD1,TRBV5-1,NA,CASSSGQDKAFF,TGCGCCAGCAGCAGCGGACAGGACAAAGCTTTCTTT
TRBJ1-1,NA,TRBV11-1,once,CASSSYGLSTEAFF,TGTGCCAGCAGCTCCTACGGGTTGAGCACTGAAGCTTTCTTT
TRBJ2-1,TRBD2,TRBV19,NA,CASSRVGTSGVSEQFF,TGTGCCAGTAGTAGGGTCGGGACTAGCGGGGTTAGTGAGCAGTTCTTC
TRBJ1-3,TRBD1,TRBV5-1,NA,CASSLGDRVFSGNTIYF,TGCGCCAGCAGCTTGGGGGACAGGGTTTTCTCTGGAAACACCATATATTTT
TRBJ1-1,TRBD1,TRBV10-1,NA,CASSPGQDITEAFF,TGCGCCAGTAGCCCGGGACAGGATATCACTGAAGCTTTCTTT
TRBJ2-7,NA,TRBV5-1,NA,CASSLSPSQSYEQYF,TGCGCCAGCAGCTTGAGCCCTTCTCAATCCTACGAGCAGTACTTC
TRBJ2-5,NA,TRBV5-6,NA,CASSLGWPQETQYF,TGTGCCAGCAGCTTGGGATGGCCCCAAGAGACCCAGTACTTC
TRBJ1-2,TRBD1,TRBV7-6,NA,CASSLFQGANYGYTF,TGTGCCAGCAGCTTATTCCAGGGGGCGAACTATGGCTACACCTTC
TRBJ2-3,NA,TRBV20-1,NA,CSASTLRGFIVADTQYF,TGCAGTGCTAGTACCCTTCGGGGGTTTATAGTAGCAGATACGCAGTATTTT
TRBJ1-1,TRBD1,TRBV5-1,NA,CASSSGTGGASEAFF,TGCGCCAGCAGCTCAGGGACAGGGGGCGCCTCTGAAGCTTTCTTT
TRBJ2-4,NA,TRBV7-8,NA,CASSLAPGVQNIQYF,TGTGCCAGCAGCTTAGCCCCGGGGGTTCAAAACATTCAGTACTTC
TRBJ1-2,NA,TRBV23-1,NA,CASSQAGFCTF,TGCGCCAGCAGTCAAGCAGGGTTCTGCACCTTC
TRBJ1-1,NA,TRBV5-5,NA,CASSLNWRDTEAFF,TGTGCCAGCAGCTTGAATTGGAGGGACACTGAAGCTTTCTTT
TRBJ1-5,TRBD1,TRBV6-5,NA,CASSPGQGSNQPQHF,TGTGCCAGCAGTCCTGGACAGGGGAGCAATCAGCCCCAGCATTTT
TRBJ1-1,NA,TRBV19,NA,CASMGRILENTEAFF,TGTGCCAGTATGGGGCGGATTCTTGAGAACACTGAAGCTTTCTTT
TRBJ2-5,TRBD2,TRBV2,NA,CASSGYAGGQETQYF,TGTGCCAGCAGTGGTTACGCGGGGGGACAAGAGACCCAGTACTTC
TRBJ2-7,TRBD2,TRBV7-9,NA,CASSPTPGRDEQYF,TGTGCCAGCAGCCCGACCCCAGGGAGGGACGAGCAGTACTTC
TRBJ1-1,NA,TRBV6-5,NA,CASKTGFNTEAFF,TGTGCCAGCAAGACAGGCTTCAACACTGAAGCTTTCTTT